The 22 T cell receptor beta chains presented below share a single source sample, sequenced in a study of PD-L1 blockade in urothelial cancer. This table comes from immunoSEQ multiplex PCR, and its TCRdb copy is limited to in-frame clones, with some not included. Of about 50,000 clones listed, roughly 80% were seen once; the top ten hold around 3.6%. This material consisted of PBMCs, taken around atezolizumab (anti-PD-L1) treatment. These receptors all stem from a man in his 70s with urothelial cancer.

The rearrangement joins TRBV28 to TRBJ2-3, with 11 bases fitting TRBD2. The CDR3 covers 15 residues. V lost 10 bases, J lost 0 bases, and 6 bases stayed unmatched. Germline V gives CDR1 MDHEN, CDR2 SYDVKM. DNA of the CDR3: TGTGCCATCCGGACTAGCGGGCGTAGCACAGATACGCAGTATTTT. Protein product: CAIRTSGRSTDTQYF.

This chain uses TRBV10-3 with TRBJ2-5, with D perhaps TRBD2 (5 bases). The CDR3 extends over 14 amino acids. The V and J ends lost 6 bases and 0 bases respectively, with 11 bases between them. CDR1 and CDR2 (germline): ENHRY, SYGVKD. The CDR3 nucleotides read TGTGCCATCAGCAGCCCGGGATACCAAGAGACCCAGTACTTC. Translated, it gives CAISSPGYQETQYF.

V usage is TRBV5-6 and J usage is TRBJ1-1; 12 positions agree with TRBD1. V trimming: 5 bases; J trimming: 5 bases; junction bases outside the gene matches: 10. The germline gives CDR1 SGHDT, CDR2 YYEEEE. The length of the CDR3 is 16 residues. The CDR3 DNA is TGTGCCAGCAGGTCCCGGGACAGGGGGCGCTGGACTGAAGCTTTCTTT. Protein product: CASRSRDRGRWTEAFF.

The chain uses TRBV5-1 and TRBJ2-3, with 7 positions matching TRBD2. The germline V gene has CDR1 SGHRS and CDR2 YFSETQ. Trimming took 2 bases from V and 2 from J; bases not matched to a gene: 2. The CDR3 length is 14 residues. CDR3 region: CASSFAGVTDTQYF. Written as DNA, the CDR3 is TGCGCCAGCAGCTTTGCGGGAGTCACAGATACGCAGTATTTT.

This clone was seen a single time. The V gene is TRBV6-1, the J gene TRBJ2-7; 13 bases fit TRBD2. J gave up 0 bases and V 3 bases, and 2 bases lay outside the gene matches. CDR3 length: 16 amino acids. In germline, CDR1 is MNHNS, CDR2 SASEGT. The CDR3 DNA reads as TGTGCCAGCAGTGATGGGACTAGCGGGATCTCCTACGAGCAGTACTTC. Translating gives CASSDGTSGISYEQYF.

The CDR3 bases are TGTGCCAGCAGCAAAGGGGACAGTCTGATAGGGATATCAAGGCCCCAGCATTTT. This sequence encodes CASSKGDSLIGISRPQHF. This chain joins TRBV21-1 and TRBJ1-5; the table assigns TRBD1, which was not confirmed against the DNA. TRBV21-1 is a recognized pseudogene. The CDR3 is 18 residues long.

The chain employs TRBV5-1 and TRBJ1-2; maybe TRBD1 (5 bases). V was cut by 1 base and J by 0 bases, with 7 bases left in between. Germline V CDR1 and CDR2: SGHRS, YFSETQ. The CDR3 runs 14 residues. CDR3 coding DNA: TGCGCCAGCAGCTTGACAGGAGCTAACTATGGCTACACCTTC. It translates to CASSLTGANYGYTF.

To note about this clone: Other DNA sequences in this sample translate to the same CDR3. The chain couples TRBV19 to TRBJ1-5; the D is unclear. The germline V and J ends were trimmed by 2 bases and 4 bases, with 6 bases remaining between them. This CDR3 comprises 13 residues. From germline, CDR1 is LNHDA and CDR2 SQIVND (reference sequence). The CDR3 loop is CASSITGNQPQHF. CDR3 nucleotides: TGTGCCAGTAGTATAACGGGAAATCAGCCCCAGCATTTT.

The CDR3 reads CASSSDRTEQTNEKLFF. The CDR3 bases are TGTGCCAGCAGCTCGGACAGGACGGAACAGACTAATGAAAAACTGTTTTTT. The chain recombines TRBV5-4 with TRBJ1-4; TRBD1 aligns across 7 bases. The CDR3 length is 17 residues. Germline trimming cut 3 bases from V and 2 bases from J; bases unmatched to any gene: 10. The germline V gene has CDR1 SGHNT and CDR2 YYREEE (reference sequence).

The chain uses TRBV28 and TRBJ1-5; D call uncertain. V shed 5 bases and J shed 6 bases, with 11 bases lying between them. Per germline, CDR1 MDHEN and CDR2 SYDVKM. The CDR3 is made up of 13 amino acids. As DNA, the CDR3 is TGTGCCAGCAGTCCACTTAGAGGTCAGCCCCAGCATTTT. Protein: CASSPLRGQPQHF.

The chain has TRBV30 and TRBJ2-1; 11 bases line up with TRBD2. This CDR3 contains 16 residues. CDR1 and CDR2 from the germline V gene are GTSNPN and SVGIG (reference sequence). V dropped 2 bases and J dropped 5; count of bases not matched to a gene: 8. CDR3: CAWSPRGTSGHNEQFF. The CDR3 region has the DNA TGTGCCTGGAGTCCCCGGGGGACTAGCGGCCACAATGAGCAGTTCTTC.

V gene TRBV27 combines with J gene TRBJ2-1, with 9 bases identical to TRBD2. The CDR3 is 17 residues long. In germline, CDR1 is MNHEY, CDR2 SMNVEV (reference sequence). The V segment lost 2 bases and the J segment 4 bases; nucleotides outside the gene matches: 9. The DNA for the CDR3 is TGTGCCAGCAGTTTAGCGCCGGGACTAGCAATGTACAATGAGCAGTTCTTC. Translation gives CASSLAPGLAMYNEQFF.

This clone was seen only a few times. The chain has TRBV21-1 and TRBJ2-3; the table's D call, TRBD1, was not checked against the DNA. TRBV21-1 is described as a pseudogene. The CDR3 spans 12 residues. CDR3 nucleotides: TGTGCCAGAGGGGGCAACACAGATACGCAGTATTTT. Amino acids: CARGGNTDTQYF.

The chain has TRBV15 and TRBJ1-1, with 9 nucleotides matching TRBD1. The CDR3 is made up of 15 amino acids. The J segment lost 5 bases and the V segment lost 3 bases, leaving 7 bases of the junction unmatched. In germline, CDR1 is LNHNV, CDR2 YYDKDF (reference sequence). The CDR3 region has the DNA TGTGCCACCAGCAGGTCCACAGGGGGCCGGACTGAAGCTTTCTTT. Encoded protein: CATSRSTGGRTEAFF.

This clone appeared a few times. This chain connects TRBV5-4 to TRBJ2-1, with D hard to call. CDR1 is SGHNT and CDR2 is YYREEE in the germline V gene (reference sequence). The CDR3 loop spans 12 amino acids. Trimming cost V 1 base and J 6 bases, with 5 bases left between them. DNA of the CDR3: TGTGCCAGCAGCTTGCCCAGCAATGAGCAGTTCTTC. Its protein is CASSLPSNEQFF.

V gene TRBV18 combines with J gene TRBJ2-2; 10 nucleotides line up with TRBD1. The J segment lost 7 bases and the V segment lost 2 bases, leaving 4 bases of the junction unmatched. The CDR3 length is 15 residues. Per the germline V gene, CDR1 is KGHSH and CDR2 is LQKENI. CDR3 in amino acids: CASSPVTGGHGELFF. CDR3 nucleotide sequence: TGTGCCAGCTCACCAGTGACAGGGGGCCACGGGGAGCTGTTTTTT.

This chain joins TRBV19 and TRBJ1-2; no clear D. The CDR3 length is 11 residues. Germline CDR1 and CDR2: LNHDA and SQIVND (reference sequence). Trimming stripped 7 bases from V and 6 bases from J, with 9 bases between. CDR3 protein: CASTNRDGYTF. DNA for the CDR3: TGTGCCAGTACCAATAGAGATGGCTACACCTTC.

CDR3 DNA sequence: TGTGCCAGCAGCCAAGGAGGAATTGGGGGGTGGACTGAAGCTTTCTTT. Translation: CASSQGGIGGWTEAFF. The chain links TRBV4-2 to TRBJ1-1; D possibly corresponds to TRBD1 (5 bases). The CDR3 extends over 16 amino acids. Germline values: CDR1 LGHNA, CDR2 YNFKEQ. The V end lost 1 base, the J end lost 5 bases, and 17 bases lay between the germline ends.

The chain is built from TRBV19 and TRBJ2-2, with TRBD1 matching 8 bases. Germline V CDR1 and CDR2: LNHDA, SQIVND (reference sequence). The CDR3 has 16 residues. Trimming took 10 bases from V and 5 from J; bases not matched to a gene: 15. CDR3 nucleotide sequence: TGTGCCACCCGGAAACTTGACAGGGGCCGGACCGGGGAGCTGTTTTTT. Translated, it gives CATRKLDRGRTGELFF.

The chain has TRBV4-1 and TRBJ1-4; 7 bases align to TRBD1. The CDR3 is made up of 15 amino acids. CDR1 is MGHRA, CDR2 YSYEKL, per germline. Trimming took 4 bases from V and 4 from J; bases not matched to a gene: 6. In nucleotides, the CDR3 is TGCGCCAGCAGCCCAGGGGGACCGTTTAATGAAAAACTGTTTTTT. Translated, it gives CASSPGGPFNEKLFF.

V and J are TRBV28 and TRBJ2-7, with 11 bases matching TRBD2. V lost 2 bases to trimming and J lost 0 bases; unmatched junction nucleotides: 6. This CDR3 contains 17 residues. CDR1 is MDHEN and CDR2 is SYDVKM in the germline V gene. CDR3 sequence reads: CASSLPLGLADSYEQYF. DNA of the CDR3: TGTGCCAGCAGTTTACCCCTGGGACTAGCGGACTCCTACGAGCAGTACTTC.

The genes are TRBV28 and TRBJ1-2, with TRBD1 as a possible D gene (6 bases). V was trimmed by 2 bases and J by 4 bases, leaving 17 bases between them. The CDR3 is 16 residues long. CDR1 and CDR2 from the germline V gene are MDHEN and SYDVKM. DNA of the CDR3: TGTGCCAGCAGTTTAGGGTGGACAGAGGCTTCCTATGGCTACACCTTC. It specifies CASSLGWTEASYGYTF.